This TCR beta chain was captured in a study of T cell responses to AZD1222 COVID-19 vaccine. Study outcomes and limitations: The study sampled repertoires only after the peak T cell response.

Assay used: immunoSEQ multiplex PCR; TCRdb lists only in-frame clones, some missing. The data show 150,000 to 200,000 clones, with about 91% seen just once and around 4.4% held by the top ten. As to this clone: The antigen remains unidentified.

The CDR3 has 15 amino acids. V gave up 0 bases and J gave up 1 base; unmatched junction bases: 4. The germline gives CDR1 SGDLS, CDR2 YYNGEE. The chain joins TRBV9 to TRBJ2-7, with 7 bases that match TRBD2. This TCR came from an adult in good health. The sample here was peripheral blood, taken on day 0 of MenACWY control vaccination. CDR3 protein: CASSVGERGSYEQYF. CDR3 DNA sequence: TGTGCCAGCAGCGTAGGGGAGCGGGGATCCTACGAGCAGTACTTC.